This T cell receptor (beta chain) stems from a study of blood T cells in healthy people across ages. About the research overall: Capturing about one barcoded beta molecule per two T cells was achieved by template switching.

This clonotype was detected a few times. Using a J-beta primer mix together with a sample-barcoded 5' primer, a second PCR was run for about 6 to 11 cycles. TCRdb re-called the 5' RACE reads with MiXCR, one entry per CDR3 protein. The sample lists roughly 800,000 distinct CDR3 sequences, roughly 60% seen once, with about 20% in the top ten. Input material: blood. The receptor comes from a man aged 25 to 40 in good health.

CDR3 residues: CASSHRPLREQYF. In nucleotides, the CDR3 is TGTGCCAGTAGTCATCGGCCTCTCCGCGAGCAGTACTTC. This chain links TRBV19 with TRBJ2-4; no definite D call. The J call may be wrong; the DNA end is better matched by TRBJ2-7. This CDR3 spans 13 amino acids. CDR1 and CDR2 from the germline V gene are LNHDA and SQIVND (reference sequence).